This section outlines one T cell receptor (beta chain) sequence together with its context. Its antigen is currently unknown. Relative to the germline gene, one junction end is altered; a read error may explain this. This sample was included in a study of cytomegalovirus exposure and HLA in healthy donors. Study conclusions and caveats: When analyzed later, the rates of TCR association showed variation by HLA locus, with DRB1 the most and HLA-C the fewest. In a later analysis, most CMV-associated TCR beta chains appeared HLA-restricted. Most subjects had HLA-A and HLA-B alleles reportedly predicted accurately by TCR beta sequences.

60 Vbeta and 13 Jbeta primers were used in PCR. Method: immunoSEQ multiplex PCR; TCRdb's copy keeps in-frame clones and lacks some. Of some 130,000 clones listed, more than 70% were seen once; the top ten hold about 1%. The germline V gene has CDR1 SEHNR and CDR2 FQNEAQ (reference sequence). CDR3 length: 12 amino acids. The rearrangement links TRBV7-9 to TRBJ2-2; no clear D gene. Sequenced material: PBMCs. This clonotype was obtained from a male donor in good health and CMV-seronegative. CDR3 bases: TGTTCCAGCAGCCAAAACACCGGGGAGCTGTTTTTT. This translates into CSSSQNTGELFF.